Listed here are 3 T cell receptor beta chains from one sample, sequenced in a study of breast tumors, draining lymph nodes, adjacent tissues. The lymph nodes were axillary draining lymph nodes from breast cancer patients. TCRdb passed the multiplex PCR reads through MiXCR, listing each CDR3 protein once. Of about 270,000 distinct CDR3 sequences in the sample, about 33% are singletons; the top ten hold 0.85% to 1.3%. The specimen sequenced was axillary lymph node tissue. These receptors came from a female donor with breast cancer. Some clones in this sample may be carry-over from other donors' samples.

This chain connects TRBV3-1 to TRBJ2-5; 14 bases map to TRBD2. J gave up 4 bases and V 3 bases, and 7 bases lay outside the gene matches. The V gene's germline CDR1 is LGHDT and CDR2 YNNKEL (reference sequence). CDR3 length: 17 amino acids. The CDR3 spells CASSQVGLAGGAETQYF. The CDR3 DNA sequence: TGTGCCAGCAGCCAGGTTGGACTAGCGGGAGGAGCAGAGACCCAGTACTTC.

There are many counts of this clonotype. The V call is TRBV19, the J call TRBJ1-2, with D tentatively TRBD1 (6 bases). With 4 bases removed from V and 4 bases from J, the gap between germline ends came to 13 bases. Per the germline V gene, CDR1 is LNHDA and CDR2 is SQIVND (reference sequence). CDR3 length equals 14 residues. CDR3 sequence reads: CASSRDTDSYGYTF. For the CDR3, the DNA is TGTGCCAGTAGTAGGGACACCGATTCCTATGGCTACACCTTC.

At least ten counts were recorded for this clonotype. The V gene is TRBV7-9, the J gene TRBJ2-1; 12 nucleotides line up with TRBD2. The CDR3 length is 16 residues. The V segment lost 5 bases and the J segment 9 bases; nucleotides outside the gene matches: 11. The germline V gene encodes CDR1 SEHNR and CDR2 FQNEAQ (reference sequence). In DNA form, the CDR3 reads TGTGCCAGCAGCCCATACCCTAGCGGGAGGGCCGGTGAGCAGTTCTTC. Translating gives CASSPYPSGRAGEQFF.